These 4 T cell receptor beta chains originate from one sample sequenced in a study of T cells in Graves' hyperthyroidism and ophthalmopathy. Authors of the study amplified TCR beta CDR3 regions from RNA transcripts. The study used the HTBI primer set for a first-round RT-PCR of the TCR CDR3. MiXCR was run by TCRdb on the multiplex PCR reads, yielding one entry per CDR3 protein. The table records approximately 590,000 distinct CDR3 sequences, about 45% of them present only once. Sequenced input: peripheral blood or thyroid tissue (not recorded which). These TCRs come from a young woman with Graves' hyperthyroidism.

This clonotype showed up many times. The V and J genes are TRBV10-2 and TRBJ1-1; no clear D gene. The V and J ends lost 2 bases and 3 bases respectively, with 4 bases between them. The germline gives CDR1 WSHSY, CDR2 SAAADI. There are 12 residues in the CDR3. The CDR3 DNA sequence: TGCGCCAGCAGTGAGATGCACACTGAAGCTTTCTTT. The encoded protein is CASSEMHTEAFF.

This chain links TRBV9 with TRBJ1-2; TRBD1 matches 10 bases. Germline lookup yields CDR1 SGDLS and CDR2 YYNGEE. This CDR3 has 16 amino acids. With V trimmed by 4 bases and J by 3 bases, 9 bases remained unmatched. In DNA, the CDR3 is TGTGCCAGCAGCCCCCCACGGGGACAGGGGTACTATGGCTACACCTTC. It specifies CASSPPRGQGYYGYTF. Supplemented by reference TRBV9 and TRBJ1-2, the full variable domain reads DSGVTQTPKHLITATGQRVTLRCSPRSGDLSVYWYQQSLDQGLQFLIQYYNGEERAKGNILERFSAQQFPDLHSELNLSSLELGDSALYFCASSPPRGQGYYGYTFGSGTRLTVV.

The chain is built from TRBV7-3 and TRBJ2-5; D unclear. The CDR3 length is 14 residues. The germline CDR1 and CDR2 sequences are SGHTA and FQGTGA. Trimming pared 0 bases from V and 5 bases from J, leaving 10 bases between. CDR3 DNA sequence: TGTGCCAGCAGCTTAACCGGGCTTCATGAGACCCAGTACTTC. This codes for CASSLTGLHETQYF.

This clonotype was picked up many times. The chain is built from TRBV29-1 and TRBJ1-2; D possibly corresponds to TRBD1 (6 bases). V was cut by 3 bases and J by 7 bases, with 9 bases left in between. Germline CDR1 reads SQVTM; CDR2 reads ANQGSEA. This CDR3 is 11 amino acids long. The DNA of the CDR3 is TGCAGCGTTGAGGGGGCGGGTGGCTACACCTTC. Its translation is CSVEGAGGYTF.